This T cell receptor beta chain derives from a study of T cells after yellow fever vaccination. Study information: The fractions with low cell numbers were processed using SMART-Seq v4 Ultra Low Input. Study outcomes and limitations: Though weaker, the secondary response peaked faster, on day 5 versus 15. Overall, a small share of clonotypes was seen in both CD4 and CD8 compartments. Most primary-vaccination clones reappeared after the booster (approximately 95% CD4, approximately 88% CD8).

This clonotype was observed a few times. The CDR3 is 16 residues long. Germline loops: CDR1 SGHRS, CDR2 YFSETQ. V lost 0 bases, J lost 3 bases, and 7 bases stayed unmatched. TCRdb called the 5' RACE reads again in MiXCR, with one record for every CDR3 protein. Among about 96,000 distinct CDR3 sequences listed, roughly 9% were seen once. The specimen was CD8+ T cells not binding an NS4B(214-222) dextramer, sorted from PBMCs, collected more than 14 days after the first yellow fever vaccination. The receptor's source is a man between 18 and 29 years old who received the YFV17D yellow fever vaccine. The rearrangement links TRBV5-1 to TRBJ2-3, with 7 bases matching TRBD2. DNA of the CDR3: TGCGCCAGCAGCTTGGCAAGCGCGGGGGTTACAGATACGCAGTATTTT. Protein sequence: CASSLASAGVTDTQYF.